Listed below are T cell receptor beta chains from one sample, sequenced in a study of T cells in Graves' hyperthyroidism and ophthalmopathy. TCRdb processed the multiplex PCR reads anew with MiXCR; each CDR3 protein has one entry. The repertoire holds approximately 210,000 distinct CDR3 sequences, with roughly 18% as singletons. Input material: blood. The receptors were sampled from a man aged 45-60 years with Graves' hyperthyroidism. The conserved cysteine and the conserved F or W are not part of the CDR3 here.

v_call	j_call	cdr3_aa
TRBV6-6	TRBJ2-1	ASSYQLARTQQF
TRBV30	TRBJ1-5	AWSPSGNQPQH
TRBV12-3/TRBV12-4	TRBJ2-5	ASSFSLGDQETQY
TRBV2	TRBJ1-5	ASSELGRDQPQH
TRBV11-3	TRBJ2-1	ASSLGTLNNEQF
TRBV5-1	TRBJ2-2	ASSLGPGPSAGELF
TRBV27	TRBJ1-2	ASSHRGRRGYT
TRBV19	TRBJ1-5	ASTQPRGNQPQH
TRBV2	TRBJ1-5	ASSEERTQPQH
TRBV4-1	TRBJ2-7	ASSQFVWPLHPYEQY
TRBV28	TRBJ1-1	ASSSTGGGNTEAF
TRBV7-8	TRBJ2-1	ASSLGGANEQF
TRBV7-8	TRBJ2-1	ASSKRTSGSGFNEQF
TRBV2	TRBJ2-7	ASSAGTSGRSYEQY
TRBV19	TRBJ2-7	ASSSLGRDSSYEQY
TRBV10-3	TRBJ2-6	AISLGRFSGANVLT
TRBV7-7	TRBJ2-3	ASSLTRDHTDTQY
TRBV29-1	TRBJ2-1	SVEKGVSQASNEQF